Listed below are T cell receptor beta chains from one sample, sequenced in a study of blood T cell repertoires in COVID-19. Sequencing was performed with immunoSEQ multiplex PCR; in TCRdb, only in-frame clones are kept and a portion is missing. The sample carries around 250,000 clones, less than 90% recorded once. Sequencing used peripheral blood. Receptor source: a man in his fifties or sixties with acute or convalescent COVID-19. CDR3s include the opening cysteine and the closing phenylalanine or tryptophan. D genes are given only for firm matches. Only some rows state a clone size, as once, few, many or a class for expanded clones.

j_call	clone_size	v_call	d_call	cdr3_aa	cdr3_nt
TRBJ1-4	-	TRBV7-9	-	CASSVTELATNEKLFF	TGTGCCAGCAGCGTCACAGAGCTTGCAACTAATGAAAAACTGTTTTTT
TRBJ1-4	-	TRBV4-1	TRBD1	CASSQVGTGNEKLFF	TGCGCCAGCAGCCAAGTTGGGACAGGGAATGAAAAACTGTTTTTT
TRBJ2-2	-	TRBV2	-	CAGSGANTGELFF	TGTGCCGGCTCAGGGGCGAACACCGGGGAGCTGTTTTTT
TRBJ1-6	-	TRBV7-3	-	CASSRRPRGNSPLHF	TGTGCCAGCAGCAGACGACCAAGGGGTAATTCACCCCTCCACTTT
TRBJ1-2	-	TRBV6-5	TRBD1	CASSDGTDPNYGYTF	TGTGCCAGCAGCGATGGGACAGACCCTAACTATGGCTACACCTTC
TRBJ2-1	-	TRBV4-3	TRBD2	CASSQVGLAVHNEQFF	TGCGCCAGCAGCCAAGTAGGACTAGCAGTACACAATGAGCAGTTCTTC
TRBJ2-7	-	TRBV5-7	-	CASSFNPKQGYPFAYEQYF	TGTGCCAGCAGCTTCAATCCGAAACAGGGATACCCCTTCGCCTACGAGCAGTACTTC
TRBJ2-3	-	TRBV14	TRBD2	CASSRLAGVGDTQYF	TGTGCCAGCAGCCGACTAGCGGGAGTGGGAGATACGCAGTATTTT
TRBJ1-2	-	TRBV6-1	-	CASSDLVGGDNYGYTF	TGTGCCAGCAGTGACCTTGTAGGGGGAGATAACTATGGCTACACCTTC
TRBJ1-1	-	TRBV7-9	TRBD1	CASSLPGQGGAFF	TGTGCCAGCAGCTTGCCCGGACAGGGGGGAGCTTTCTTT
TRBJ1-1	-	TRBV3-1/TRBV3-2	-	CASSQVEAGVNVNTEAFF	TGTGCCAGCAGCCAAGTGGAGGCAGGGGTGAACGTGAACACTGAAGCTTTCTTT
TRBJ1-3	-	TRBV28	-	CASSSGLSSGNTIYF	TGTGCCAGCAGTTCTGGGCTGAGCTCTGGAAACACCATATATTTT
TRBJ2-7	-	TRBV19	TRBD2	CASSTRTSGSVDEQYF	TGTGCCAGTAGTACTAGGACTAGCGGGAGCGTCGACGAGCAGTACTTC
TRBJ1-1	-	TRBV11-2	-	CASSLGPGGSTEAFF	TGTGCCAGCAGCTTAGGACCAGGTGGAAGCACTGAAGCTTTCTTT
TRBJ2-7	-	TRBV7-2	TRBD1	CASSLNGDRRLEQYF	TGTGCCAGCAGCTTAAACGGGGACAGGCGGTTGGAGCAGTACTTC
TRBJ2-7	-	TRBV28	TRBD2	CASSKGLAVSYEQYF	TGTGCCAGCAGTAAGGGACTAGCGGTTTCCTACGAGCAGTACTTC
TRBJ2-1	-	TRBV27	TRBD2	CASRAPGGAAGPPGEQFF	TGTGCCAGCAGAGCCCCGGGGGGGGCAGCGGGCCCCCCGGGGGAGCAGTTCTTC
TRBJ1-3	-	TRBV4-1	-	CASASRVGGNTIYF	TGCGCCAGCGCCAGCAGGGTCGGCGGAAACACCATATATTTT
TRBJ2-4	-	TRBV3-1/TRBV3-2	-	CASSQVGSANIQYF	TGTGCCAGCAGCCAAGTTGGTAGCGCCAACATTCAGTACTTC
TRBJ2-1	-	TRBV29-1	-	CSVAISSSYNEQFF	TGCAGCGTAGCCATATCGAGCTCCTACAATGAGCAGTTCTTC
TRBJ2-6	-	TRBV19	-	CASSPGGLSGANVLTF	TGTGCCAGTAGTCCCGGCGGGCTCTCTGGGGCCAACGTCCTGACTTTC
TRBJ2-3	-	TRBV19	-	CASSISRYASTDTQYF	TGTGCCAGTAGTATTAGCCGGTACGCTAGCACAGATACGCAGTATTTT
TRBJ2-1	-	TRBV6-2/TRBV6-3	TRBD2	CASSWSSGLAGGGEQFF	TGTGCCAGCAGTTGGAGCTCCGGACTAGCGGGAGGGGGTGAGCAGTTCTTC
TRBJ2-7	once	TRBV25-1	-	CASSETAYEQYF	TGTGCCAGCAGTGAAACAGCCTACGAGCAGTACTTC